This entry concerns a single TCR beta chain. There is no known antigen for this receptor. The data stem from a study of T cells expressing NK-cell markers (dated by TCRdb to 2020 to 2021). As for the study more broadly: Three sorted T-cell subsets (CD3+CD56+NKG2C+, CD3+CD56+NKG2C- and CD3+CD56-NKG2C+) from roughly 8 donors had their TCR beta-chain repertoires profiled. The study sequenced eight donors, all healthy volunteers chosen at random: three men and five women. The libraries were sequenced on Illumina HiSeq 2000/2500, MiSeq or NextSeq, producing 2 x 150 bp reads. Of the eight sequenced donors, seven were found to be HCMV-seropositive and one was found to be HCMV-seronegative.

Paper-wide results and their limitations: In several donors, the dominant CD3+CD56+NKG2C+ clonotypes ranked among the top 10 CD8+ clonotypes, making up roughly 1.0-7.0% of CD8+ T cells. Whether the expanded NKG2C-expressing T cell clones were specific for HCMV antigens was left unclear. Those dominant clonotypes were again the most abundant among CD3+CD56-NKG2C+ cells in a few donors, at roughly 25-65%.

For CDR1 and CDR2, the germline V gene lists SNHLY and FYNNEI. Measured from the cysteine to the phenylalanine, the CDR3 is 14 residues long. DNA is not recorded here. The sequencing machine was an Illumina HiSeq 2000. 5'RACE template switching, by which a universal primer site and unique molecular identifiers were added, was used to make TCR beta cDNA libraries. cDNA synthesis was primed from the TCR beta constant segment, followed by two successive PCR amplification steps. The source study handled its data this way. MIGEC handled demultiplexing of the reads and grouping by UMI, while MiTCR was used to assemble and quantify clonotypes. Only TCR cDNA sequences supported by at least two reads were kept to exclude erroneous sequences. The tcR package was used for downstream repertoire analysis, and clonotypes were matched across fractions by CDR3 nucleotide sequence plus V segment. Antigen specificity was annotated against VDJdb with VDJmatch, allowing one amino acid substitution in CDR3. TCRdb reprocessed the reads and lists each CDR3 protein sequence as a single entry, with no DNA. TCRdb assigned the V and J calls; the authors' analysis was not used. The table for this sample records 130,000 to 150,000 distinct CDR3 sequences. The ten largest clonotypes hold 12% of the sample.

HCMV serostatus was determined by detecting HCMV-specific IgG in serum with a commercial ELISA kit. Peripheral blood mononuclear cells were isolated from blood by Ficoll density gradient centrifugation. The sample consisted of blood T cells: a sorted CD56 or NKG2C T cell subset, CD4+ or CD8+ T cells, or bulk PBMC T cells (not recorded which). Recombination joined TRBV2 with TRBJ1-6. This clonotype was obtained from a man between 18 and 35 years old in good health. Donor details come from another sample of the same person, matched by shared clones. The CDR3 here reads CASSDFSYNSPLHF.